These 16 T cell receptor beta chains share one sample of origin, sequenced in a study of breast tumors, draining lymph nodes, adjacent tissues listed by TCRdb under 2016. The axillary draining lymph nodes of breast cancer patients were the source of the lymph node samples. The library was built by means of multiplex PCR. Sequencing relied on an Illumina HiSeq 2000. The raw public data were reprocessed by TCRdb itself: fastp quality trimming at Q25, MiXCR clonotype calling, in-frame beta chains only. Rows matching on CDR3 protein sequence are summarized as one entry with the most common DNA and genes. This sample gives around 190,000 distinct CDR3 sequences in total; approximately 33% of them show up just once. The ten largest clones represent about 4.5% of the sample. Sequenced: axillary lymph node tissue. These receptor sequences come from a female donor with breast cancer. Some clones in this sample may be carry-over from other donors' samples.

In the case of this clonotype: Since the CDR3 does not end with the conserved phenylalanine or tryptophan, this likely comes from a read error. The DNA is omitted, as the CDR3 cannot be located on it reliably, and the CDR3 follows TCRdb's listing. This sequence joins TRBV19 and TRBJ2-5; the table calls TRBD2, which could not be checked here. The CDR3 sequence runs 16 residues, both termini included. Germline-derived CDR1 and CDR2 are LNHDA and SQIVND (reference sequence). The CDR3 loop reads CASSIVASGRQETQYL.

The V and J genes are TRBV18 and TRBJ2-5, with 7 bases matching TRBD1. V shed 4 bases and J 3 bases; nucleotides not matched to a gene: 11. The CDR3 contains 16 residues. CDR1 KGHSH and CDR2 LQKENI come from the germline V gene. CDR3 residues: CASSLTGTAGKETQYF. The CDR3 region has the DNA TGTGCCAGCTCACTAACCGGGACAGCTGGGAAAGAGACCCAGTACTTC.

The chain links TRBV7-9 to TRBJ1-5; 7 bases line up with TRBD1. This CDR3 is built from 16 residues. With V trimmed by 4 bases and J by 4 bases, 10 bases remained unmatched. CDR1 SEHNR and CDR2 FQNEAQ come from the germline V gene (reference sequence). The CDR3: CASSSLDGTENQPQHF. CDR3 nucleotide sequence: TGTGCCAGCAGCTCCCTGGACGGGACAGAAAATCAGCCCCAGCATTTT. The full variable domain, its missing parts supplied by reference TRBV7-9 and TRBJ1-5, is DTGVSQNPRHKITKRGQNVTFRCDPISEHNRLYWYRQTLGQGPEFLTYFQNEAQLEKSRLLSDRFSAERPKGSFSTLEIQRTEQGDSAMYLCASSSLDGTENQPQHFGDGTRLSIL.

Many counts were recorded for this clonotype. V is TRBV5-6 and J is TRBJ1-2, with 11 bases that match TRBD1. Trimming at V came to 3 bases and at J to 6 bases, leaving 4 bases not matched to a gene. The germline gives CDR1 SGHDT, CDR2 YYEEEE. The CDR3 loop spans 14 amino acids. The CDR3 loop is CASSWDRGSHGYTF. CDR3 coding DNA: TGTGCCAGCAGCTGGGACAGGGGGTCACATGGCTACACCTTC.

This clonotype came up many times. The chain employs TRBV4-2 and TRBJ2-7; TRBD1 matches at 9 bases. Germline-derived CDR1 and CDR2 are LGHNA and YNFKEQ. This CDR3 has 15 amino acids. Germline trimming cut 5 bases from V and 3 bases from J; bases unmatched to any gene: 8. This chain's CDR3 is CASSSFPGQGYEQYF. CDR3 DNA: TGTGCCAGCAGCTCATTCCCGGGACAGGGCTACGAGCAGTACTTC.

The sample holds many counts of this clonotype. V usage is TRBV12-3 or TRBV12-4 and J usage is TRBJ2-1; 11 bases map to TRBD2. After removal of 10 bases from V and 2 bases from J, the junction contained 1 base not matched to a gene. The CDR3 is 13 residues long. CDR3 nucleotide sequence: TGTGCCATTAGCGGGGGGGCCTACAATGAGCAGTTCTTC. The encoded protein is CAISGGAYNEQFF.

This clonotype was seen a handful of times. The chain couples TRBV28 to TRBJ1-2, with D perhaps TRBD1 (6 bases). The CDR3 is 13 residues long. Trimming cost V 7 bases and J 3 bases, with 12 bases left between them. Germline CDR1 reads MDHEN; CDR2 reads SYDVKM. For the CDR3, the DNA is TGTGCCAGCACCAAGACAGGCGACTATGGCTACACCTTC. This gives the protein CASTKTGDYGYTF.

This clonotype has a single count. The chain couples TRBV3-1 to TRBJ1-1; D gene uncertain. V gave up 4 bases and J gave up 1 base, with 19 bases separating them. Germline CDR1 and CDR2: LGHDT and YNNKEL (reference sequence). This CDR3 comprises 17 residues. CDR3 in DNA: TGTGCCAGCAGCCCCAGCGTGCATAAATTTCCGAACACTGAAGCTTTCTTT. It yields the protein CASSPSVHKFPNTEAFF.

In this sample, this clonotype turned up many times. This chain joins TRBV5-4 and TRBJ2-1; possible D gene TRBD1, 5 bases. V was shortened by 4 bases and J by 9 bases, with 11 bases between the two germline ends. CDR3 length equals 12 residues. Per the germline V gene, CDR1 is SGHNT and CDR2 is YYREEE (reference sequence). The CDR3 reads CASSTQGGEQFF. The DNA for the CDR3 is TGTGCCAGCAGCACCCAGGGTGGTGAGCAGTTCTTC.

V gene TRBV7-9 combines with J gene TRBJ2-4, with TRBD2 matching 14 bases. CDR3 length equals 19 residues. J was trimmed by 0 bases and V by 2 bases; bases with no gene match: 6. From germline, CDR1 is SEHNR and CDR2 FQNEAQ (reference sequence). CDR3: CASSLYGTSGGLAKNIQYF. The CDR3 nucleotides are TGTGCCAGCAGCTTATACGGGACTAGCGGGGGATTAGCCAAAAACATTCAGTACTTC.

This clonotype was counted at least ten times. CDR3 protein: CASSPGTRRLDTQYF. The CDR3, as DNA: TGTGCCAGCAGCCCCGGGACTCGCCGGCTAGATACGCAGTATTTT. The rearrangement uses TRBV7-8 and TRBJ2-3, with D perhaps matching TRBD2 (6 bases). The CDR3 totals 15 residues. The V and J ends lost 5 bases and 5 bases respectively, with 17 bases between them. Germline CDR1 and CDR2: SGHVS and FQNEAQ.

A word on this clonotype: The junction departs from germline at one end; a sequencing error may be responsible. The chain has TRBV7-3 and TRBJ1-6; D gene ambiguous. Germline CDR1 reads SGHTA; CDR2 reads FQGTGA. The CDR3 is made up of 17 amino acids. The CDR3 nucleotides read TGTGCCAGCAGCTTAGGCGGTACGGCCTCCTACAATTCACCCCTCCACTTT. It yields the protein CASSLGGTASYNSPLHF.

This clonotype was seen at least ten times. The CDR3 DNA is TGCAGTGCTAGCTGGGGCGTGGGACAGCCCCAGCATTTT. Protein: CSASWGVGQPQHF. V usage is TRBV20-1 and J usage is TRBJ1-5, with a possible D match to TRBD1 (5 bases). V was trimmed by 3 bases and J by 7 bases, leaving 13 bases between them. This CDR3 is built from 13 residues. Germline assignment: CDR1 DFQATT and CDR2 SNEGSKA (reference sequence).

The chain is built from TRBV27 and TRBJ1-2, with D possibly TRBD1 on 6 matching bases. The germline CDR1 and CDR2 sequences are MNHEY and SMNVEV (reference sequence). The CDR3 runs 16 residues. V was trimmed by 0 bases and J by 1 base, leaving 12 bases between them. CDR3 bases: TGTGCCAGCAGTTTATCGTCTACAGGGATTAACTATGGCTACACCTTC. This sequence encodes CASSLSSTGINYGYTF.

This clonotype was observed at least ten times. The V and J genes are TRBV7-8 and TRBJ1-2; 8 bases fit TRBD1. V trimming: 4 bases; J trimming: 3 bases; junction bases outside the gene matches: 10. This CDR3 has 16 residues. Germline-derived CDR1 and CDR2 are SGHVS and FQNEAQ. DNA for the CDR3: TGTGCCAGCAGCTGGACAGGGAGGAGACTGGACTATGGCTACACCTTC. Translated: CASSWTGRRLDYGYTF. Filled out from reference TRBV7-8 and TRBJ1-2, the complete variable domain reads GAGVSQSPRYKVAKRGQDVALRCDPISGHVSLFWYQQALGQGPEFLTYFQNEAQLDKSGLPSDRFFAERPEGSVSTLKIQRTQQEDSAVYLCASSWTGRRLDYGYTFGSGTRLTVV.

In its sample, this clonotype was seen many times. The chain uses TRBV9 and TRBJ2-3, with D perhaps matching TRBD2 (6 bases). The CDR3 spans 16 residues. From germline, CDR1 is SGDLS and CDR2 YYNGEE. V lost 2 bases, J lost 0 bases, and 13 bases lay in between. CDR3 sequence: CASSVSSSGSTDTQYF. The CDR3 coding sequence is TGTGCCAGCAGCGTTTCCTCCAGCGGGAGCACAGATACGCAGTATTTT.